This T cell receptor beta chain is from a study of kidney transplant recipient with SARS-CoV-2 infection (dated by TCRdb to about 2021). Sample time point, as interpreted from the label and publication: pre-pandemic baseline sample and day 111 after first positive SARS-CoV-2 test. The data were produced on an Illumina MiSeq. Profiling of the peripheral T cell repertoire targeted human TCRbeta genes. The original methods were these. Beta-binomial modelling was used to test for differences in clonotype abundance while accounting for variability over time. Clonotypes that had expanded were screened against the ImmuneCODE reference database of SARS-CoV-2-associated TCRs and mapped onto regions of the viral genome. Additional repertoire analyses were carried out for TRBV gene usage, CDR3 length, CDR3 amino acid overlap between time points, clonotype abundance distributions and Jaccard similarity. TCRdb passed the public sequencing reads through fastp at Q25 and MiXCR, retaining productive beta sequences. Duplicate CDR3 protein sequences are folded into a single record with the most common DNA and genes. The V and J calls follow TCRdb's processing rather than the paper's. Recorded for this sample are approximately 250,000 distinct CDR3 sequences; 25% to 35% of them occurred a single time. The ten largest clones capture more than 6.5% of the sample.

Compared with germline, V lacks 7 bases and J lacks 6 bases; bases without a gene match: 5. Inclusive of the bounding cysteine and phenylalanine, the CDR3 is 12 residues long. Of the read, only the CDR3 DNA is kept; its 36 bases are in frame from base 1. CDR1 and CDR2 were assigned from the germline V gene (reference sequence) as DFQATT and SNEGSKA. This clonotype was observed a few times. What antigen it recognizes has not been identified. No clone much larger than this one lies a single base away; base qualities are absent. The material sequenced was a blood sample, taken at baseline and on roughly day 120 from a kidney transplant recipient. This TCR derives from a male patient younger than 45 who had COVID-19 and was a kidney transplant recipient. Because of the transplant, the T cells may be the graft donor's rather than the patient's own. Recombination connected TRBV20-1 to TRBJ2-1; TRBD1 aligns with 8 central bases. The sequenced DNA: TGCAGTGTATTGGACAGGGCCAATGAGCAGTTCTTC. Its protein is CSVLDRANEQFF.